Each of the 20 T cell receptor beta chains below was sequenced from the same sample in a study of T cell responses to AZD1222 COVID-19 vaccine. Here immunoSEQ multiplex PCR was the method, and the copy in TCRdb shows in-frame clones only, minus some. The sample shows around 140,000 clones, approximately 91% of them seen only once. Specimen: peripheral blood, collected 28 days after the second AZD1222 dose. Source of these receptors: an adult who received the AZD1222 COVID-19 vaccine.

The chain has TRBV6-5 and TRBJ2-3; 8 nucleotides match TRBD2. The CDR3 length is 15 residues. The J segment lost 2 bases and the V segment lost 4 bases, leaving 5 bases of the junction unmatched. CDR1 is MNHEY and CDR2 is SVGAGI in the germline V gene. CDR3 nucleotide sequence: TGTGCCAGCAGTTTCTTAGCGGGACTCACAGATACGCAGTATTTT. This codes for CASSFLAGLTDTQYF.

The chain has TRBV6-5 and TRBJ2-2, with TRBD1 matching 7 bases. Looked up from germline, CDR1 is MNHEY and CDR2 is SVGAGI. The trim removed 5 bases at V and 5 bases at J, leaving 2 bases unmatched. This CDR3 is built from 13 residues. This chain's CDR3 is CASSIQGTGELFF. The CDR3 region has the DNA TGTGCCAGCAGTATACAGGGGACCGGGGAGCTGTTTTTT.

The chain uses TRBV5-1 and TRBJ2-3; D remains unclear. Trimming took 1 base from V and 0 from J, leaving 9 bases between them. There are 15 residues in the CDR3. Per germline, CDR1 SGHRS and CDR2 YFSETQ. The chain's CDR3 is CASSLFSSSTDTQYF. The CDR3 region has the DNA TGCGCCAGCAGCTTGTTTAGCTCTAGCACAGATACGCAGTATTTT.

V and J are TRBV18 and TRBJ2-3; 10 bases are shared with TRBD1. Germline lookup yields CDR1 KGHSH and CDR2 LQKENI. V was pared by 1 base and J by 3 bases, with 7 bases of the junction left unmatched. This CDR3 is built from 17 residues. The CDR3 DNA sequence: TGTGCCAGCTCACCACTCCCGGGACAGGGGACAACAGATACGCAGTATTTT. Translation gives CASSPLPGQGTTDTQYF.

CDR3 loop: CASSESSELPQHF. The CDR3 nucleotides are TGTGCCAGCAGTGAAAGCTCCGAATTGCCCCAGCATTTT. This rearrangement joins TRBV6-1 to TRBJ1-5; D gene unclear. Germline values: CDR1 MNHNS, CDR2 SASEGT. The CDR3 contains 13 residues. The ends were cut back, 2 bases at V and 9 bases at J, with 11 bases in the middle.

CDR3 amino acids: CASSGGPQYNSPLHF. CDR3 coding DNA: TGTGCCAGCAGTGGGGGACCCCAATATAATTCACCCCTCCACTTT. V usage is TRBV28 and J usage is TRBJ1-6; D may be TRBD1 (5 bases). Germline V lookup: CDR1 MDHEN, CDR2 SYDVKM. V was clipped by 5 bases and J by 4 bases, with 12 bases between them. The CDR3 length is 15 residues.

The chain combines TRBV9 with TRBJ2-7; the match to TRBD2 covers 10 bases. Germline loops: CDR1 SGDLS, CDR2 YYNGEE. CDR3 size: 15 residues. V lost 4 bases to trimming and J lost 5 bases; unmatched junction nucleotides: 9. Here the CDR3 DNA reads TGTGCCAGCAGCCACAGCGGGAGGGAGAGGGACGAGCAGTACTTC. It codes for CASSHSGRERDEQYF.

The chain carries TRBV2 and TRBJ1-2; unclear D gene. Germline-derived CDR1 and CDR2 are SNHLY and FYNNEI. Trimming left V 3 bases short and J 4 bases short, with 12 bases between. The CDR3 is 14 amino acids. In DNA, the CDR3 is TGTGCCAGCAGTGATAACAGTCTAAGCTATGGCTACACCTTC. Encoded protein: CASSDNSLSYGYTF.

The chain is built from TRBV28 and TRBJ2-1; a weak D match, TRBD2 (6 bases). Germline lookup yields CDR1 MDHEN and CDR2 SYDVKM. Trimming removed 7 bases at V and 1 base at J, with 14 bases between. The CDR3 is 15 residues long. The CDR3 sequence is CASTRGDSSYNEQFF. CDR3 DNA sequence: TGTGCCAGCACCAGAGGGGACTCTTCCTACAATGAGCAGTTCTTC.

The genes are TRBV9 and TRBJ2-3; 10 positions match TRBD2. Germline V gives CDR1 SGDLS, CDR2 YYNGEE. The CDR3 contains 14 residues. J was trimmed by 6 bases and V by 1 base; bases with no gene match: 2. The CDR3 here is CASSVKAGGDTQYF. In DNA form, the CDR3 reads TGTGCCAGCAGCGTAAAAGCGGGAGGGGATACGCAGTATTTT.

In DNA, the CDR3 is TGTGCCAGCAGTCGGACTAGCGGGAGATCAAGTGAGCAGTTCTTC. Translation: CASSRTSGRSSEQFF. V and J are TRBV28 and TRBJ2-1; TRBD2 agrees at 13 bases. Per germline, CDR1 MDHEN and CDR2 SYDVKM. The CDR3 sequence is 15 residues long. The J segment lost 9 bases and the V segment lost 5 bases, leaving 7 bases of the junction unmatched. The variable domain in full, completed from reference TRBV28 and TRBJ2-1, reads DVKVTQSSRYLVKRTGEKVFLECVQDMDHENMFWYRQDPGLGLRLIYFSYDVKMKEKGDIPEGYSVSREKKERFSLILESASTNQTSMYLCASSRTSGRSSEQFFGPGTRLTVL.

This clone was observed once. This CDR3 reads CASSLGLAGDEQYF. The CDR3 nucleotides are TGTGCCAGCAGCTTGGGACTAGCGGGAGACGAGCAGTACTTC. This chain connects TRBV7-3 to TRBJ2-7, with 14 bases fitting TRBD2. From germline, CDR1 is SGHTA and CDR2 FQGTGA. After removal of 3 bases from V and 5 bases from J, the junction contained 0 bases not matched to a gene. The length of the CDR3 is 14 residues.

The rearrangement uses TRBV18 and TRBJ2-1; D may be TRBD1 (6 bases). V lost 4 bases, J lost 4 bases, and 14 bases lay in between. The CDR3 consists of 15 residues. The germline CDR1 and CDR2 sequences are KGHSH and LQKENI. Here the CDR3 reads CASSRRDRGYNEQFF. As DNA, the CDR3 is TGTGCCAGCTCACGACGGGATAGGGGGTACAATGAGCAGTTCTTC.

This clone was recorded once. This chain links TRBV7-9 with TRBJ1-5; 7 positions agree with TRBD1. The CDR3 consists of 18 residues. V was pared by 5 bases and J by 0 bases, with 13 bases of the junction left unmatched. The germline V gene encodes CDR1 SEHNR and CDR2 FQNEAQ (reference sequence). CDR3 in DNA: TGTGCCAGCAGCCTTGACAGGGCGTTGGGAGTTAGCAATCAGCCCCAGCATTTT. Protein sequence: CASSLDRALGVSNQPQHF.

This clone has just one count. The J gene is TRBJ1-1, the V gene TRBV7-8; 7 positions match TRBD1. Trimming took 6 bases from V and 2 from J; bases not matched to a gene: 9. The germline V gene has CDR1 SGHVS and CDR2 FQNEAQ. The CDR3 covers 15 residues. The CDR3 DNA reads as TGTGCCAGCAGTACAGGGACAGCCTTTAACACTGAAGCTTTCTTT. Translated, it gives CASSTGTAFNTEAFF.

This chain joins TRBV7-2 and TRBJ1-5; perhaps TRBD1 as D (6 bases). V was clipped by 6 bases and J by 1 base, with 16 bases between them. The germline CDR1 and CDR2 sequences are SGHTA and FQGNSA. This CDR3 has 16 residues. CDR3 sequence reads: CASSPWGAGSNQPQHF. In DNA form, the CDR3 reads TGTGCCAGCAGTCCATGGGGGGCTGGGAGCAATCAGCCCCAGCATTTT.

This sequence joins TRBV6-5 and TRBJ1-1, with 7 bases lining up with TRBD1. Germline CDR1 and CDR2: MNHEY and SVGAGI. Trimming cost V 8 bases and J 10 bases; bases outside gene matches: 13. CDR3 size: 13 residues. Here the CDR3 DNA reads TGTGCCAGCGCCCCCTTCCGGGACAGTATAGCTTTCTTT. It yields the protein CASAPFRDSIAFF.

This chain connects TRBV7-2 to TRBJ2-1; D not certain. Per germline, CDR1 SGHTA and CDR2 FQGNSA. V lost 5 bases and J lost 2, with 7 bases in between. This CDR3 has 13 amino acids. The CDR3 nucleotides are TGTGCCAGCAGCCTAGACCCCTACAATGAGCAGTTCTTC. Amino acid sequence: CASSLDPYNEQFF.

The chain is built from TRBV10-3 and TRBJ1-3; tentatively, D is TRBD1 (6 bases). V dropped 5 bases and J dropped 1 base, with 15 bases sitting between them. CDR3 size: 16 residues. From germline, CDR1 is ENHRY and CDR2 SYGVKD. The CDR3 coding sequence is TGTGCCATCAGTTACAGGGCCGCCTCTTCTGGAAACACCATATATTTT. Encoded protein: CAISYRAASSGNTIYF.

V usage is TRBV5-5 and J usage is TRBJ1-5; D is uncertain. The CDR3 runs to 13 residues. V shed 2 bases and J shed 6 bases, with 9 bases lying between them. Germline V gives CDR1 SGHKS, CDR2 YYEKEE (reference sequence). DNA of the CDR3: TGTGCCAGCAGCTTTGCCATGGGTCAGCCCCAGCATTTT. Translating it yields CASSFAMGQPQHF.